These T cell receptor beta chains were read from a single sample in a study of cytotoxic CD8 clonotypes in ibrutinib-treated CLL. Clones were read by immunoSEQ multiplex PCR, and TCRdb kept only the in-frame ones, dropping some. The table has 300,000 to 400,000 clones, 60% to 80% seen once. The specimen comprised PBMCs, sampled after 36 months of ibrutinib treatment. The receptor source for this set is a human donor with chronic lymphocytic leukemia. CDR3s include the opening cysteine and the closing phenylalanine or tryptophan. D genes are given only for firm matches. Rows may omit the clone size; those that give it use once, few, many or a size class.

>TRBJ2-7|.|TRBV6-1|TRBD2
TGTGCCAGCAGTACCCGGGAGGGAACCTACGAGCAGTACTTC
CASSTREGTYEQYF
>TRBJ2-2|.|TRBV6-6|.
TGTGCCAGCAGTTACCGGCGGGGGAACACCGGGGAGCTGTTTTTT
CASSYRRGNTGELFF
>TRBJ2-3|few|TRBV10-3|TRBD1
TGTGCCACCCAACTGACAGGGGACACAGATACGCAGTATTTT
CATQLTGDTDTQYF
>TRBJ1-2|few|TRBV7-3|TRBD1
TGTGCCAGCAGCTCCACAGGGGGCGCTAACTATGGCTACACCTTC
CASSSTGGANYGYTF
>TRBJ2-1|.|TRBV27|TRBD2
TGTGCCAGCAGTATCAGCGGGAGATCAAGCGATGAGCAGTTCTTC
CASSISGRSSDEQFF
>TRBJ2-1|.|TRBV29-1|.
TGCAGCGTTGAATATAGCTCCTACAATGAGCAGTTCTTC
CSVEYSSYNEQFF
>TRBJ2-5|.|TRBV4-3|.
TGCGCCAGCAGCCAAGATTGGAGCCCCACTGAGTACCAAGAGACCCAGTACTTC
CASSQDWSPTEYQETQYF
>TRBJ1-1|few|TRBV6-5|.
TGTGCCAGCAGACCATTCGGGGCTGAAGCTTTCTTT
CASRPFGAEAFF
>TRBJ1-3|.|TRBV30|TRBD1
TGTGCCTGGAGTACGAAGGGGACAGGGGCTGGAAACACCATATATTTT
CAWSTKGTGAGNTIYF
>TRBJ2-3|once|TRBV15|.
TGTGCCACCAGCAGAGGGGGACGGGACCCAGTCGGGGGCACAGATACGCAGTATTTT
CATSRGGRDPVGGTDTQYF
>TRBJ2-1|.|TRBV7-3|.
TGTGCCAGCAGCTTTGCGGCTAATTCCTACAATGAGCAGTTCTTC
CASSFAANSYNEQFF
>TRBJ2-5|.|TRBV4-1|.
TGCGCCAGCAGCCAAGTGGGGGGCGTAGAGACCCAGTACTTC
CASSQVGGVETQYF
>TRBJ1-5|.|TRBV6-1|.
TGTGCCAGCAGTGACTTTGGACAGCCCCAGCATTTT
CASSDFGQPQHF
>TRBJ1-2|few|TRBV15|.
TGTGCCACCAGCAGAGGAGGCCAGAGGACTAACTATGGCTACACCTTC
CATSRGGQRTNYGYTF
>TRBJ2-3|.|TRBV7-3|.
TGTGCCAGCAGCTTAAAAGCGGTTATTCTCTCATTCACAGATACGCAGTATTTT
CASSLKAVILSFTDTQYF
>TRBJ2-3|.|TRBV5-6|.
TGTGCCAGCAGCTACAGGATAATTAGCACAGATACGCAGTATTTT
CASSYRIISTDTQYF
>TRBJ2-7|few|TRBV7-3|.
TGTGCCAGCAGCCCGGGACACTTCTACGAGCAGTACTTC
CASSPGHFYEQYF
>TRBJ2-1|.|TRBV19|TRBD2
TGTGCCAGTAGCATTAGCGGGAATACCTACAATGAGCAGTTCTTC
CASSISGNTYNEQFF
>TRBJ1-1|.|TRBV4-1|.
TGCGCCAGCAGCCAAGATGGAATCTTTGGACGGACGAATGAAGCTTTCTTT
CASSQDGIFGRTNEAFF
>TRBJ1-2|once|TRBV19|.
TGTGCCAGTACCGCCGGGATTAACTATGGCTACACCTTC
CASTAGINYGYTF
>TRBJ2-1|.|TRBV2|.
TGTGCCAGCAGTGAAAGGGGGAGAAAGTCCCACAATGAGCAGTTCTTC
CASSERGRKSHNEQFF
>TRBJ2-1|.|TRBV2|.
TGTGCCAGCATCATCCGCGGTGAGCAGTTCTTC
CASIIRGEQFF
>TRBJ2-5|.|TRBV29-1|TRBD2
TGCAGCGTTGAGGCAGGGGTAGGCCATTCTAGCGGGAGCCAGTACTTC
CSVEAGVGHSSGSQYF
>TRBJ2-2|.|TRBV13|.
TGTGCCAGCAGCCCAGGAGGGGTGAACACCGGGGAGCTGTTTTTT
CASSPGGVNTGELFF
>TRBJ1-6|.|TRBV6-5|.
TGTGCCAGCAGTCCATGGGGCAGGGCTAATTCACCCCTCCACTTT
CASSPWGRANSPLHF
>TRBJ2-2|.|TRBV5-5|TRBD1
TGTGCCAGCAGCCAACAGGGGGCGATCACCGGGGAGCTGTTTTTT
CASSQQGAITGELFF
>TRBJ2-1|.|TRBV9|.
TGTGCCAGCCAGTCTGGGGGGTCTTACAATGAGCAGTTCTTC
CASQSGGSYNEQFF
>TRBJ2-5|.|TRBV2|TRBD1
TGTGCCAGCAGCAGGACAGGGGGTGAGACCCAGTACTTC
CASSRTGGETQYF
>TRBJ2-5|few|TRBV10-3|TRBD2
TGTGCCATCAGTGATAGGGGGACTAGCGGGGGTGAGACCCAGTACTTC
CAISDRGTSGGETQYF
>TRBJ2-1|.|TRBV27|TRBD1
TGTGCCAACCGACCTACAGGGGCGACTGAGGGTGAGCAGTTCTTC
CANRPTGATEGEQFF
>TRBJ2-7|.|TRBV20-1|.
TGCAGTGCTTCCGGGGGCTGGGAGCAGTACTTC
CSASGGWEQYF
>TRBJ2-1|.|TRBV15|TRBD2
TGTGCCACCAGCTTGCTAGCGGGTTTGAACGATGAGCAGTTCTTC
CATSLLAGLNDEQFF
>TRBJ2-7|.|TRBV7-2|TRBD1
TGTGCCAGCAGCTTAGTTGGGACAGGGGGGGACGAGCAGTACTTC
CASSLVGTGGDEQYF
>TRBJ1-5|.|TRBV10-2|TRBD1
TGCGCCGGCGGGGACAGTCCTGAGCCCCAGCATTTT
CAGGDSPEPQHF
>TRBJ2-3|.|TRBV15|.
TGTGCCACCAGCAGGGGTAGCGGAGGCACAGATACGCAGTATTTT
CATSRGSGGTDTQYF
>TRBJ2-3|.|TRBV9|.
TGTGCCAGCAGCGTAGAGTTGAGGCAGGGGCCAGATACGCAGTATTTT
CASSVELRQGPDTQYF
>TRBJ2-7|.|TRBV28|TRBD1
TGTGCCAGCAGTTGCCGCGGGACAGGGTGCGAGCAGTACTTC
CASSCRGTGCEQYF
>TRBJ2-7|.|TRBV5-1|TRBD2
TGCGCCAGCAGCACCGACCTAGCGGGAGGCCACTACGAGCAGTACTTC
CASSTDLAGGHYEQYF
>TRBJ2-2|.|TRBV7-6|TRBD2
TGTGCCAGCAACCCCTGGGCCGACGGGGCGGGGGTTGGCACCGGGGAGCTGTTTTTT
CASNPWADGAGVGTGELFF
>TRBJ2-7|.|TRBV4-2|.
TGTGCCAGCAGCACGCGACAGGAGGAGCAGTACTTC
CASSTRQEEQYF
>TRBJ2-2|.|TRBV9|.
TGTGCCAGCAGCGACAGCTCCTACTTTGCGGACACCGGGGAGCTGTTTTTT
CASSDSSYFADTGELFF
>TRBJ2-3|few|TRBV4-1|.
TGCGCCAGCAGCTCCCACCCGACAGGACTCACAGATACGCAGTATTTT
CASSSHPTGLTDTQYF
>TRBJ2-5|.|TRBV19|.
TGTGCCAGTACTAAAACAAAGGTGGCAGGGGCGGGGGAGACCCAGTACTTC
CASTKTKVAGAGETQYF
>TRBJ2-3|once|TRBV5-1|TRBD2
TGCGCCAGCAGCTTTTCGGGGGGTGGAACAGATACGCAGTATTTT
CASSFSGGGTDTQYF
>TRBJ1-5|few|TRBV7-6|.
TGTGCCAGCAGCTTAACGCAGCCCCAGCATTTT
CASSLTQPQHF
>TRBJ1-2|few|TRBV6-5|.
TGTGCCAGCAGTTACTCGCAGGGCGCCTATGGCTACACCTTC
CASSYSQGAYGYTF
>TRBJ2-7|few|TRBV25-1|.
TGTGCCAGCAGTGAATACGGGTACGAGCAGTACTTC
CASSEYGYEQYF
>TRBJ2-2|once|TRBV6-5|.
TGTGCCAGCAGTTACTCGATGTACGGGGAGCTGTTTTTT
CASSYSMYGELFF
>TRBJ2-5|.|TRBV9|TRBD1
TGTGCCAGCAGCTCCGGGACAGGGGGCTTCCAAGAGACCCAGTACTTC
CASSSGTGGFQETQYF
>TRBJ1-2|.|TRBV6-1|TRBD1
TGTGCCAGCAGTCCCGGGACAGCTATCTATGGCTACACCTTC
CASSPGTAIYGYTF
>TRBJ2-7|once|TRBV6-5|.
TGTGCCAGCAGAAGGGGGTCCCTCTACGAGCAGTACTTC
CASRRGSLYEQYF
>TRBJ2-2|.|TRBV5-1|.
TGCGCCAGCAGCTTGTCACAAGGGGGAAGGAACACCGGGGAGCTGTTTTTT
CASSLSQGGRNTGELFF
>TRBJ2-1|.|TRBV18|TRBD1
TGTGCCAGCTCACCATGGACAGGCTCCTACAATGAGCAGTTCTTC
CASSPWTGSYNEQFF
>TRBJ2-2|.|TRBV2|.
TGTGCCAGCACCCCGTTCGGCCCGAACACCGGGGAGCTGTTTTTT
CASTPFGPNTGELFF
>TRBJ2-3|.|TRBV2|.
TGTGCCAGCATCCCCCTTATTTCCACAGATACGCAGTATTTT
CASIPLISTDTQYF
>TRBJ2-4|.|TRBV4-3|.
TGCGCCAGCAGCCTAGCGACCCAAAACATTCAGTACTTC
CASSLATQNIQYF
>TRBJ2-1|.|TRBV7-9|TRBD1
TGTGCCAGCAGCTCACCCGGCTGGGGATACAGGGGGCATGAGCAGTTCTTC
CASSSPGWGYRGHEQFF